This T cell receptor beta chain was sequenced for a study of OX40 agonist ivuxolimab in advanced cancers. Method: immunoSEQ multiplex PCR; TCRdb's copy keeps in-frame clones and lacks some. The table lists about 69,000 clones, approximately 90% of them singletons, with approximately 0.3% in the top ten. This CDR3 is built from 13 residues. The ends were cut back, 6 bases at V and 6 bases at J, with 13 bases in the middle. Germline assignment: CDR1 SNHLY and CDR2 FYNNEI. The source of this sequence is an adult with an advanced solid tumor such as melanoma, head and neck, liver or kidney cancer. The chain uses TRBV2 and TRBJ2-3, with D unclear. Sample: CD4+ or CD8+ T cells sorted from blood, taken in a trial of the OX40 agonist ivuxolimab. The CDR3 DNA sequence: TGTGCCAGCAGGCCGACGCACACGGATACGCAGTATTTT. Encoded protein: CASRPTHTDTQYF.